This TCR beta chain was identified in a study of PD-1 blockade in classical Hodgkin lymphoma. Across the study: Patients were administered nivolumab (3 mg/kg intravenously) every 2 weeks. Study findings and constraints: It was among complete responders that baseline diversity resembled that of newly diagnosed patients. It was CD4+ TCR diversity, not CD8+, that rose significantly by C4D1.

As for this clone: No antigen is known for it.

Regarding time point: cycle 4 day 1 (C4D1), after 6 weeks of nivolumab. Each of the patients experienced relapse following autologous stem cell transplantation, and their brentuximab vedotin exposure differed. Trimming removed 4 bases from V and 5 bases from J, with 14 bases in between. Germline assignment: CDR1 MDHEN and CDR2 SYDVKM. This CDR3 spans 15 amino acids. Sequencing used immunoSEQ multiplex PCR; TCRdb keeps in-frame clones, though not all of them. Counted here are around 13,000 clones, around 80% occurring once; the ten biggest clones make up about 15%. The origin of this receptor is a human donor with classical Hodgkin lymphoma. This sample comprised peripheral blood mononuclear cells (PBMCs), obtained before the fourth cycle of nivolumab. This chain connects TRBV28 to TRBJ1-4, with a possible D match to TRBD1 (6 bases). The CDR3 DNA follows: TGTGCCAGCAGTTCTGAGCAGGGGAGGAATGAAAAACTGTTTTTT. It encodes CASSSEQGRNEKLFF.